This entry lists 13 T cell receptor beta chains sequenced from one sample in a study of T cells after somatic rescue of genetic block (dated by TCRdb to about 2020). The library was made by the immunoSEQ multiplex PCR assay. TCRdb mirrors the immuneACCESS table, restricted to in-frame sequences. Some clones are absent from its copies; in checked studies, under half trace to an unresolved V gene, and the reason for the others is unknown. The sample profile shows 60,000 to 75,000 clones; 92% of them were found once. Clones ranked in the top ten supply approximately 3% of the sample. The sample comprised peripheral blood mononuclear cells (PBMCs). Receptor source: a man aged 35 to 55.

The rearrangement links TRBV20-1 to TRBJ1-1; 8 positions agree with TRBD1. The CDR3 covers 11 residues. Germline loops: CDR1 DFQATT, CDR2 SNEGSKA (reference sequence). This chain's CDR3 is CRGTGNTEAFF. The CDR3 DNA sequence: TGCAGGGGGACAGGGAACACTGAAGCTTTCTTT.

This chain uses TRBV7-8 with TRBJ1-1; a possible D gene is TRBD1 (6 bases). The CDR3 contains 15 residues. Germline V CDR1 and CDR2: SGHVS, FQNEAQ. Trimming removed 0 bases from V and 5 bases from J, with 13 bases in between. The CDR3 region has the DNA TGTGCCAGCAGCTTAGCCTCACAGGGAGGAACTGAAGCTTTCTTT. Its translation is CASSLASQGGTEAFF.

The genes are TRBV5-6 and TRBJ1-2; unclear D gene. CDR1 is SGHDT and CDR2 is YYEEEE in the germline V gene. With 1 base removed from V and 2 bases from J, the gap between germline ends came to 12 bases. CDR3 length: 15 amino acids. The CDR3 loop is CASSLYSVSNYGYTF. CDR3 sequence (DNA): TGTGCCAGCAGCTTGTATTCCGTCTCGAACTATGGCTACACCTTC.

The chain employs TRBV2 and TRBJ1-5; D might be TRBD1 (5 bases). The V and J ends lost 7 bases and 3 bases respectively, with 19 bases between them. The CDR3 sequence is 16 residues long. The germline CDR1 and CDR2 sequences are SNHLY and FYNNEI. CDR3 in amino acids: CASKPRGGEDNQPQHF. The CDR3 DNA sequence: TGTGCCAGCAAGCCCCGTGGGGGGGAGGACAATCAGCCCCAGCATTTT.

In nucleotides, the CDR3 is TGCGCCAGCAGCCAAGAAGGGGACAGTCGTTATGGCTACACCTTC. Protein sequence: CASSQEGDSRYGYTF. The chain links TRBV4-3 to TRBJ1-2; 7 positions match TRBD1. CDR1 is LGHNA, CDR2 YSLEER, per germline. V was pared by 0 bases and J by 5 bases, with 6 bases of the junction left unmatched. The CDR3 contains 15 residues.

This chain connects TRBV10-3 to TRBJ2-7, with D possibly matching TRBD1 (5 bases). Germline-derived CDR1 and CDR2 are ENHRY and SYGVKD. V was pared by 6 bases and J by 1 base, with 10 bases between. This CDR3 is 13 amino acids long. DNA of the CDR3: TGTGCCATCAGGCAGGGATTATCCTACGAGCAGTACTTC. It is translated as CAIRQGLSYEQYF.

This chain joins TRBV2 and TRBJ2-7; a possible D gene is TRBD1 (6 bases). V was trimmed by 6 bases and J by 2 bases, leaving 14 bases between them. Germline CDR1 SNHLY, CDR2 FYNNEI. This CDR3 is 14 amino acids long. CDR3 protein: CASSTRGGPYEQYF. DNA of the CDR3: TGTGCCAGCAGCACCCGAGGGGGACCCTACGAGCAGTACTTC.

The rearrangement joins TRBV5-5 to TRBJ1-1; tentatively, D is TRBD1 (5 bases). Trimming pared 6 bases from V and 2 bases from J, leaving 20 bases between. The CDR3 covers 16 residues. CDR1 and CDR2 from the germline V gene are SGHKS and YYEKEE (reference sequence). Here the CDR3 reads CASTNQGPPYNTEAFF. The CDR3 DNA reads TGTGCCAGCACCAACCAGGGCCCACCCTATAACACTGAAGCTTTCTTT.

V usage is TRBV10-3 and J usage is TRBJ1-2; 8 nucleotides match TRBD1. In germline, CDR1 is ENHRY, CDR2 SYGVKD. The J segment lost 4 bases and the V segment lost 3 bases, leaving 7 bases of the junction unmatched. The CDR3 has 15 amino acids. In nucleotides, the CDR3 is TGTGCCATCAGTGACCCGACAGGGGTGGGCTATGGCTACACCTTC. This encodes CAISDPTGVGYGYTF.

The chain is built from TRBV5-4 and TRBJ1-6, with D uncertain. V lost 4 bases and J lost 4, with 15 bases in between. Per germline, CDR1 SGHNT and CDR2 YYREEE (reference sequence). This CDR3 contains 16 residues. CDR3 residues: CASSLDGGRYNSPLHF. The CDR3 DNA sequence: TGTGCCAGCAGCCTCGACGGAGGGCGGTATAATTCACCCCTCCACTTT.

V and J are TRBV7-9 and TRBJ2-1; possible D gene TRBD2, 5 bases. The CDR3 consists of 15 residues. Trimming pared 3 bases from V and 5 bases from J, leaving 14 bases between. CDR1 is SEHNR and CDR2 is FQNEAQ in the germline V gene (reference sequence). CDR3 region: CASSFVEGTNNEQFF. CDR3 in DNA: TGTGCCAGCAGCTTCGTTGAGGGAACAAACAATGAGCAGTTCTTC.

The chain's CDR3 is CASSFGPLRGSYEQYF. The CDR3 DNA reads as TGTGCCAGCAGCTTCGGGCCCCTGCGGGGCTCCTACGAGCAGTACTTC. J is TRBJ2-7 and V is TRBV13; a weak D match, TRBD2 (6 bases). CDR1 PRHDT and CDR2 FYEKMQ come from the germline V gene (reference sequence). This CDR3 is 16 amino acids long. Deletions cut 3 bases from V and 0 bases from J, with 15 bases between. Complete variable domain (other parts from reference TRBV13 and TRBJ2-7): AAGVIQSPRHLIKEKRETATLKCYPIPRHDTVYWYQQGPGQDPQFLISFYEKMQSDKGSIPDRFSAQQFSDYHSELNMSSLELGDSALYFCASSFGPLRGSYEQYFGPGTRLTVT.

The chain uses TRBV7-9 and TRBJ1-3; D uncertain. Trimming removed 2 bases at V and 0 bases at J, with 8 bases between. Germline CDR1 and CDR2: SEHNR and FQNEAQ (reference sequence). This CDR3 is 15 amino acids long. The CDR3 region has the DNA TGTGCCAGCAGCTTATTGCGCCTCTCTGGAAACACCATATATTTT. Protein sequence: CASSLLRLSGNTIYF. Combining the CDR3 with reference TRBV7-9 and TRBJ1-3 gives the whole variable domain DTGVSQNPRHKITKRGQNVTFRCDPISEHNRLYWYRQTLGQGPEFLTYFQNEAQLEKSRLLSDRFSAERPKGSFSTLEIQRTEQGDSAMYLCASSLLRLSGNTIYFGEGSWLTVV.